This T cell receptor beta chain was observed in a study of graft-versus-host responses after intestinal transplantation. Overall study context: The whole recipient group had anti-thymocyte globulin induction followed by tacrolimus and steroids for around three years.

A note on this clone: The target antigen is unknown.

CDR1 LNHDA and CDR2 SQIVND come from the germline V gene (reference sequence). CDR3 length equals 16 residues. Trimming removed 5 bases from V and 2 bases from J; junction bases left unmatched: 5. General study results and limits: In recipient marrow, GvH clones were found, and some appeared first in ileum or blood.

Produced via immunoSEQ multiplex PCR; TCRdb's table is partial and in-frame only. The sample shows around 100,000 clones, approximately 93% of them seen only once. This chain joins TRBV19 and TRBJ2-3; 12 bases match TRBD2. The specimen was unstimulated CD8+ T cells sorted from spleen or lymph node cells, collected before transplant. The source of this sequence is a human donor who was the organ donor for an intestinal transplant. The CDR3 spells CASSPASGRATDTQYF. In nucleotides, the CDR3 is TGTGCCAGTAGTCCGGCTAGCGGGAGGGCCACAGATACGCAGTATTTT.